These T cell receptor beta chains were read from a single sample in a study of beta chain features in type 1 diabetes. The protocol was immunoSEQ multiplex PCR, while the TCRdb copy is restricted to in-frame clones and leaves out a portion. The sample yields about 150,000 clones, roughly a tenth seen once. The material sequenced was central memory CD4+ T cells from blood. The receptors were sampled from a man aged 18-30 years in good health. Both conserved end residues are part of each CDR3. Fields, in order: CDR3 DNA, CDR3 protein, clone size, J gene, D gene, V gene. A D gene is named only where the DNA matches it firmly. Size is omitted from some rows. Given values are once, few, many or a class for expanded clones.

CDR3nt: TGTGCCACTCTTGACCGGGACAGGGACCCCTACGAGCAGTACTTC; CDR3aa: CATLDRDRDPYEQYF; abundance: few; j_gene: TRBJ2-7; d_gene: TRBD1; v_gene: TRBV10-3
CDR3nt: TGTGCCAGCTCACTAAGACAGGGAGGACTGGAGACCCAGTACTTC; CDR3aa: CASSLRQGGLETQYF; abundance: few; j_gene: TRBJ2-5; d_gene: NA; v_gene: TRBV18
CDR3nt: TGTGCCATCAGTGCTAGCGGGGGACCGAACACCGGGGAGCTGTTTTTT; CDR3aa: CAISASGGPNTGELFF; abundance: many; j_gene: TRBJ2-2; d_gene: TRBD2; v_gene: TRBV10-3
CDR3nt: TGTGCCACGGCGGGTGGACAGGGAGGGTCAGATACGCAGTATTTT; CDR3aa: CATAGGQGGSDTQYF; abundance: many; j_gene: TRBJ2-3; d_gene: NA; v_gene: TRBV4-2
CDR3nt: TGTGCCAGCAGCGTCGGACAGGGGGCTACCTATGGCTACACCTTC; CDR3aa: CASSVGQGATYGYTF; abundance: few; j_gene: TRBJ1-2; d_gene: TRBD1; v_gene: TRBV7-9
CDR3nt: TGTGCCAGCTCACTTAATTCGGGACAGGGGAACTATGAGCAGTTCTTC; CDR3aa: CASSLNSGQGNYEQFF; abundance: few; j_gene: TRBJ2-1; d_gene: TRBD1; v_gene: TRBV18
CDR3nt: TGTGCCAGCAGCAGGGACTACGTCAATGAGCAGTTCTTC; CDR3aa: CASSRDYVNEQFF; abundance: NA; j_gene: TRBJ2-1; d_gene: TRBD2; v_gene: TRBV7-8
CDR3nt: TGTGCCTGGAGCACGGGGGGGCCCGGGGAGCTGTTTTTT; CDR3aa: CAWSTGGPGELFF; abundance: many; j_gene: TRBJ2-2; d_gene: TRBD2; v_gene: TRBV30
CDR3nt: TGTGCCAGCAGCGTAGTTCTCGGACAGGGGGACTATGGCTACACCTTC; CDR3aa: CASSVVLGQGDYGYTF; abundance: few; j_gene: TRBJ1-2; d_gene: TRBD1; v_gene: TRBV9
CDR3nt: TGTGCCAGCAGCTTATTGGCAGTCTACAATGAGCAGTTCTTC; CDR3aa: CASSLLAVYNEQFF; abundance: NA; j_gene: TRBJ2-1; d_gene: NA; v_gene: TRBV7-2
CDR3nt: TGTGCCAGCAGCCCTTTCGACAGGGGAGGCTACACCTTC; CDR3aa: CASSPFDRGGYTF; abundance: NA; j_gene: TRBJ1-2; d_gene: TRBD1; v_gene: TRBV14
CDR3nt: TGTGCCAGCAGCTTGCGGGGGAAGACTGAAGCTTTCTTT; CDR3aa: CASSLRGKTEAFF; abundance: few; j_gene: TRBJ1-1; d_gene: NA; v_gene: TRBV5-4
CDR3nt: TGTGCCAGCAGGTCAATCGGACAGGGGGCTGGCTACACCTTC; CDR3aa: CASRSIGQGAGYTF; abundance: NA; j_gene: TRBJ1-2; d_gene: TRBD1; v_gene: TRBV27
CDR3nt: TGTGCCACCAGCAGGCCGGACAGGGGGCGAAGCACAGATACGCAGTATTTT; CDR3aa: CATSRPDRGRSTDTQYF; abundance: NA; j_gene: TRBJ2-3; d_gene: TRBD1; v_gene: TRBV15
CDR3nt: TGCGCCAGCAGCCGGACAGGGAACAATGAGCAGTTCTTC; CDR3aa: CASSRTGNNEQFF; abundance: few; j_gene: TRBJ2-1; d_gene: TRBD1; v_gene: TRBV4-1
CDR3nt: TGTGCCAGCAGCCAAGGGGGGCCGCCCCAAGAGACCCAGTACTTC; CDR3aa: CASSQGGPPQETQYF; abundance: NA; j_gene: TRBJ2-5; d_gene: NA; v_gene: TRBV4-2
CDR3nt: TGTGCCAGCAGCCAAAGACCCCTGGAGGGCTACACCTTC; CDR3aa: CASSQRPLEGYTF; abundance: many; j_gene: TRBJ1-2; d_gene: NA; v_gene: TRBV14
CDR3nt: TGTGCCAGCAGCCGAGGACAGGGGTTGGAAAAACTGTTTTTT; CDR3aa: CASSRGQGLEKLFF; abundance: NA; j_gene: TRBJ1-4; d_gene: TRBD1; v_gene: TRBV7-2
CDR3nt: TGTGCCAGCAGTTACCAGCGGTCTGGGGCCAACGTCCTGACTTTC; CDR3aa: CASSYQRSGANVLTF; abundance: few; j_gene: TRBJ2-6; d_gene: NA; v_gene: TRBV6-5
CDR3nt: TGTGCCAGCAGCTTAGTCGGCGGGAGGGAGCAGTACTTC; CDR3aa: CASSLVGGREQYF; abundance: many; j_gene: TRBJ2-7; d_gene: TRBD2; v_gene: TRBV7-9
CDR3nt: TGTGCCAGCAGACTGGACAGGGCATCCTATGGCTACACCTTC; CDR3aa: CASRLDRASYGYTF; abundance: NA; j_gene: TRBJ1-2; d_gene: TRBD1; v_gene: TRBV7-2
CDR3nt: TGTGCCAGCAGCTTAAGCGGGGACAGCACAGATACGCAGTATTTT; CDR3aa: CASSLSGDSTDTQYF; abundance: few; j_gene: TRBJ2-3; d_gene: TRBD2; v_gene: TRBV7-8
CDR3nt: TGTGCCAGCGGAGACAGGTCCAATGAGCAGTTCTTC; CDR3aa: CASGDRSNEQFF; abundance: NA; j_gene: TRBJ2-1; d_gene: NA; v_gene: TRBV7-2
CDR3nt: TGTGCCAGTAGTTCCCAACCGGGACAGAGGGGGAACACTGAAGCTTTCTTT; CDR3aa: CASSSQPGQRGNTEAFF; abundance: NA; j_gene: TRBJ1-1; d_gene: TRBD1; v_gene: TRBV19
CDR3nt: TGCAGCGTTGATGAAGGGGGGGGTGACGAGCAGTACTTC; CDR3aa: CSVDEGGGDEQYF; abundance: few; j_gene: TRBJ2-7; d_gene: NA; v_gene: TRBV29-1
CDR3nt: TGTGCCAGCAGTCCCAGGGGGGAGACCCAGTACTTC; CDR3aa: CASSPRGETQYF; abundance: few; j_gene: TRBJ2-5; d_gene: TRBD1; v_gene: TRBV28
CDR3nt: TGTGCCAGCAGCTCGGGACTAGAAAACACCGGGGAGCTGTTTTTT; CDR3aa: CASSSGLENTGELFF; abundance: NA; j_gene: TRBJ2-2; d_gene: TRBD2; v_gene: TRBV9
CDR3nt: TGTGCCAGCAGCGAACAGGCGTACTATGGCTACACCTTC; CDR3aa: CASSEQAYYGYTF; abundance: once; j_gene: TRBJ1-2; d_gene: NA; v_gene: TRBV9
CDR3nt: TGTGCCAGCAGCTCGACAGGGGGAAGCAATCAGCCCCAGCATTTT; CDR3aa: CASSSTGGSNQPQHF; abundance: NA; j_gene: TRBJ1-5; d_gene: TRBD1; v_gene: TRBV7-2